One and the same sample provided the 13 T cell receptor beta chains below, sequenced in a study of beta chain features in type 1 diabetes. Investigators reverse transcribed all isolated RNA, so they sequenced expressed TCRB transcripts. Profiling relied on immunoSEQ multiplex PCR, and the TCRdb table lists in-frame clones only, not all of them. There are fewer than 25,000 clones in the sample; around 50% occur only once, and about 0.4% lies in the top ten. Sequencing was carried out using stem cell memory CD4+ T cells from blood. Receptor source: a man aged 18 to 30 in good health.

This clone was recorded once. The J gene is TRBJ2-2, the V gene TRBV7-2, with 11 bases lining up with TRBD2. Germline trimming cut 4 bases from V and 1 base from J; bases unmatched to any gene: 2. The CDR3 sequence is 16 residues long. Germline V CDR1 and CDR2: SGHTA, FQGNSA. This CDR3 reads CASSWGLAENTGELFF. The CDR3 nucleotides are TGTGCCAGCAGCTGGGGACTAGCGGAGAACACCGGGGAGCTGTTTTTT.

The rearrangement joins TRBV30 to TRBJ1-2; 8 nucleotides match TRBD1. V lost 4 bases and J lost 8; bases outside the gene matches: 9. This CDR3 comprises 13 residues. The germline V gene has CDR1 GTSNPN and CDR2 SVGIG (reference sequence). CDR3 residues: CAWIWTGMKGYTF. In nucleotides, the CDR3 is TGTGCCTGGATCTGGACAGGGATGAAGGGCTACACCTTC.

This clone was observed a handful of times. The CDR3 nucleotides are TGTGCCAGCAGCTTATCGCCAGTGGAGACCCAGTACTTC. Protein sequence: CASSLSPVETQYF. The V gene is TRBV7-2, the J gene TRBJ2-5; D is uncertain. Germline V CDR1 and CDR2: SGHTA, FQGNSA. The CDR3 loop spans 13 amino acids. Trimming took off 2 bases at V and 5 bases at J, with 9 bases between the two ends.

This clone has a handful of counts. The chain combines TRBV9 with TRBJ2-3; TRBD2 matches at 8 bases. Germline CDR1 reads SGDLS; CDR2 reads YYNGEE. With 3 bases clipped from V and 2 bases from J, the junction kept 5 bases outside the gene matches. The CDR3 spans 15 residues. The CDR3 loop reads CASSGSGDLTDTQYF. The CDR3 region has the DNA TGTGCCAGCAGCGGTAGCGGGGACCTCACAGATACGCAGTATTTT.

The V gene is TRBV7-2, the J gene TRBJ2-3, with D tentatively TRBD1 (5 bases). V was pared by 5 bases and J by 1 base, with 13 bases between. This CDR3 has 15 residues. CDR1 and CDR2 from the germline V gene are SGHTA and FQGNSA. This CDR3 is CASSRTGVGTDTQYF. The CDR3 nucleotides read TGTGCCAGCAGCAGAACAGGAGTGGGCACAGATACGCAGTATTTT.

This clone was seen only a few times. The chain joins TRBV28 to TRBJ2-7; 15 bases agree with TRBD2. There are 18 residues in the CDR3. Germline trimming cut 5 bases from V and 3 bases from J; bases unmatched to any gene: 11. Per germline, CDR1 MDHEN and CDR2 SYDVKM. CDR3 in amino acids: CASSLPRTSGRAGYEQYF. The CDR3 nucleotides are TGTGCCAGCAGTCTACCTCGGACTAGCGGGAGGGCCGGCTACGAGCAGTACTTC.

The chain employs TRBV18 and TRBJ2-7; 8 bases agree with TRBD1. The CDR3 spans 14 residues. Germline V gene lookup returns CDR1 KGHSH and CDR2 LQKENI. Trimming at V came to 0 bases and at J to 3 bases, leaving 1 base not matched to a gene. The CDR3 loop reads CASSPPGQGYEQYF. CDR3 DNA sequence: TGTGCCAGCTCACCACCCGGACAGGGCTACGAGCAGTACTTC.

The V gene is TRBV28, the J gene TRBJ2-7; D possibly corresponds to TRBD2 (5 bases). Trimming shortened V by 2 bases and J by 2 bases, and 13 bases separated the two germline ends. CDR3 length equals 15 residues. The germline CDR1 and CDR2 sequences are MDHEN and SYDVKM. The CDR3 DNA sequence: TGTGCCAGCAGTTTAGTCAGCGGTGGAACCTACGAGCAGTACTTC. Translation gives CASSLVSGGTYEQYF.

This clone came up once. Here the CDR3 reads CASSYSGTGATYEQYF. CDR3 bases: TGTGCCAGCAGTTACTCCGGGACAGGGGCCACCTACGAGCAGTACTTC. The rearrangement links TRBV6-5 to TRBJ2-7, with 10 bases fitting TRBD1. The CDR3 runs 16 residues. Trimming took 0 bases from V and 2 from J; bases not matched to a gene: 4. The germline CDR1 and CDR2 sequences are MNHEY and SVGAGI.

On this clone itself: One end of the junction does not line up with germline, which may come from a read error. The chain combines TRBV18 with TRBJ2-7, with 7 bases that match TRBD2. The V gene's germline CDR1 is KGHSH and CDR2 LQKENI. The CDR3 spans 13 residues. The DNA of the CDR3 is TGTGCCAGCTCACCAGGTCGGGAGGACGAACAGTACTTC. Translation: CASSPGREDEQYF.

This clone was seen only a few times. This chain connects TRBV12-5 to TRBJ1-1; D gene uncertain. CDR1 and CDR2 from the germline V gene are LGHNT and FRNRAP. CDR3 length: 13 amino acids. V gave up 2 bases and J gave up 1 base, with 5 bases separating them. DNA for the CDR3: TGTGCTAGTGGTTTGTACGGGAACACTGAAGCTTTCTTT. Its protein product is CASGLYGNTEAFF.

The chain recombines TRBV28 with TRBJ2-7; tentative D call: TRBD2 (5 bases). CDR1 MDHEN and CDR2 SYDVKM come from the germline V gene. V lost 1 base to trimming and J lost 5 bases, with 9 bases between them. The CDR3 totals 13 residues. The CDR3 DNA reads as TGTGCCAGCAGTTTATACCTGCGGGACGAGCAGTACTTC. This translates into CASSLYLRDEQYF. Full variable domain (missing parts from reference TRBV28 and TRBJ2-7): DVKVTQSSRYLVKRTGEKVFLECVQDMDHENMFWYRQDPGLGLRLIYFSYDVKMKEKGDIPEGYSVSREKKERFSLILESASTNQTSMYLCASSLYLRDEQYFGPGTRLTVT.

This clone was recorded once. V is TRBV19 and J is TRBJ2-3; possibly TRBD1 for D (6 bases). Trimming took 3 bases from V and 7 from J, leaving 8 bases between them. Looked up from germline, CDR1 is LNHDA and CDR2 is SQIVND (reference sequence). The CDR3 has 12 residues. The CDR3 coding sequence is TGTGCCAGTAGTATTACAGGGTATACGCAGTATTTT. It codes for CASSITGYTQYF.